These 27 T cell receptor beta chains came from one sample sequenced in a study of shared clonotypes between healthy human individuals. Clones were read by immunoSEQ multiplex PCR, and TCRdb kept only the in-frame ones, dropping some. Here the sample spans 2 million to 2.5 million clones, around 90% being singletons. Sequencing was carried out using naive CD4+ T cells from PBMCs. Documented subset: CD45RA+ positively selected. Receptors were obtained from a man between 18 and 29 years old in good health. Some clones in this sample may be carry-over from other donors' samples.

The chain carries TRBV19 and TRBJ2-6, with 10 positions matching TRBD2. CDR3 size: 19 residues. CDR1 is LNHDA and CDR2 is SQIVND in the germline V gene (reference sequence). V shed 2 bases, J shed 4 bases, and the junction held 11 bases outside the gene matches. CDR3: CASSIPGLAVLGGANVLTF. The CDR3 bases are TGTGCCAGTAGTATACCCGGACTAGCGGTCCTGGGCGGGGCCAACGTCCTGACTTTC.

V usage is TRBV25-1 and J usage is TRBJ1-4; D not resolved. V was pared by 3 bases and J by 2 bases, with 13 bases between. This CDR3 is built from 16 residues. Germline V gene sequence: CDR1 MGHDK, CDR2 SYGVNS. The CDR3 spells CASSDPIATTNEKLFF. The CDR3 DNA follows: TGTGCCAGCAGTGATCCCATAGCTACTACTAATGAAAAACTGTTTTTT. The whole variable domain, remainder taken from reference TRBV25-1 and TRBJ1-4, is EADIYQTPRYLVIGTGKKITLECSQTMGHDKMYWYQQDPGMELHLIHYSYGVNSTEKGDLSSESTVSRIRTEHFPLTLESARPSHTSQYLCASSDPIATTNEKLFFGSGTQLSVL.

This clone was detected only once. The V gene is TRBV9, the J gene TRBJ1-3; a weak D match, TRBD1 (6 bases). Germline assignment: CDR1 SGDLS and CDR2 YYNGEE. Deletions cut 3 bases from V and 3 bases from J, with 22 bases between. The CDR3 covers 18 residues. The CDR3 sequence is CASSASLWGANSGNTIYF. CDR3 sequence (DNA): TGTGCCAGCAGCGCGAGCCTGTGGGGGGCGAATAGTGGAAACACCATATATTTT.

The CDR3 loop is CASSQAGTPAYEQYF. CDR3 coding DNA: TGCGCCAGCAGCCAAGCCGGGACTCCCGCCTACGAGCAGTACTTC. The chain recombines TRBV4-1 with TRBJ2-7, with TRBD2 as a possible D gene (6 bases). The CDR3 extends over 15 amino acids. Per the germline V gene, CDR1 is MGHRA and CDR2 is YSYEKL. V was clipped by 1 base and J by 2 bases, with 12 bases between them.

The V and J genes are TRBV28 and TRBJ2-7; a possible D gene is TRBD2 (5 bases). CDR1 MDHEN and CDR2 SYDVKM come from the germline V gene. Trimming took off 4 bases at V and 3 bases at J, with 10 bases between the two ends. The CDR3 totals 13 residues. CDR3 DNA sequence: TGTGCCAGCAGTTCCGGGGTGAGCTACGAGCAGTACTTC. It yields the protein CASSSGVSYEQYF.

The chain uses TRBV9 and TRBJ2-1, with D possibly TRBD2 on 7 matching bases. Germline-derived CDR1 and CDR2 are SGDLS and YYNGEE. Trimming took 6 bases from V and 6 from J, leaving 19 bases between them. This CDR3 is built from 15 residues. CDR3 sequence: CASNRLGGGPNEQFF. DNA of the CDR3: TGTGCCAGCAACCGACTAGGGGGAGGGCCCAATGAGCAGTTCTTC.

The chain couples TRBV5-1 to TRBJ2-7; a weak D match, TRBD1 (5 bases). V was clipped by 3 bases and J by 7 bases, with 17 bases between them. Germline CDR1 is SGHRS and CDR2 is YFSETQ. This CDR3 region has 14 residues. The CDR3 nucleotides are TGCGCCAGCAGCTCTCAGGGATTCGGGTTTGAGCAGTACTTC. Residues: CASSSQGFGFEQYF.

The V gene is TRBV5-1, the J gene TRBJ1-4; D unresolved. Per the germline V gene, CDR1 is SGHRS and CDR2 is YFSETQ. CDR3 length equals 15 residues. V lost 0 bases to trimming and J lost 1 base, with 7 bases between them. DNA for the CDR3: TGCGCCAGCAGCTTGGTTTCCGGAACTAATGAAAAACTGTTTTTT. Translating it yields CASSLVSGTNEKLFF.

V and J are TRBV15 and TRBJ2-7; TRBD2 aligns across 7 bases. Germline V gene sequence: CDR1 LNHNV, CDR2 YYDKDF (reference sequence). The CDR3 is made up of 17 amino acids. After removal of 0 bases from V and 1 base from J, the junction contained 9 bases not matched to a gene. CDR3 nucleotides: TGTGCCACCAGCAGAGATGCGGAAGCGGGACTATCCTACGAGCAGTACTTC. As protein: CATSRDAEAGLSYEQYF. The full variable domain, completed using reference TRBV15 and TRBJ2-7, is DAMVIQNPRYQVTQFGKPVTLSCSQTLNHNVMYWYQQKSSQAPKLLFHYYDKDFNNEADTPDNFQSRRPNTSFCFLDIRSPGLGDTAMYLCATSRDAEAGLSYEQYFGPGTRLTVT.

The chain joins TRBV28 to TRBJ2-5; no reliable D call. The V and J ends lost 2 bases and 5 bases respectively, with 9 bases between them. The CDR3 is 13 amino acids. Germline V gene sequence: CDR1 MDHEN, CDR2 SYDVKM. The CDR3 DNA is TGTGCCAGCAGTTTAAGGCACCGGGAGACCCAGTACTTC. It yields the protein CASSLRHRETQYF.

Written as DNA, the CDR3 is TGCGCCAGCAGCATAACAGGGAGGGGAACAGATACGCAGTATTTT. Amino acids: CASSITGRGTDTQYF. This chain connects TRBV5-1 to TRBJ2-3; tentatively, D is TRBD2 (7 bases). The ends were cut back, 4 bases at V and 3 bases at J, with 15 bases in the middle. Germline V CDR1 and CDR2: SGHRS, YFSETQ. This CDR3 is 15 amino acids long.

The chain couples TRBV6-1 to TRBJ2-1; TRBD2 matches at 7 bases. In germline, CDR1 is MNHNS, CDR2 SASEGT. Trimming took 0 bases from V and 0 from J; bases not matched to a gene: 2. The CDR3 has 16 residues. Written as DNA, the CDR3 is TGTGCCAGCAGTGAAGCGCGCGGGGGCTCCTACAATGAGCAGTTCTTC. Encoded protein: CASSEARGGSYNEQFF.

The chain recombines TRBV9 with TRBJ2-5, with TRBD2 identical over 9 bases. The CDR3 covers 16 residues. CDR1 and CDR2 (germline): SGDLS, YYNGEE. V dropped 0 bases and J dropped 4; count of bases not matched to a gene: 7. The CDR3 reads CASSVAGGRGGETQYF. CDR3 in DNA: TGTGCCAGCAGCGTAGCGGGCGGGAGGGGTGGAGAGACCCAGTACTTC.

The gene calls are TRBV18 and TRBJ2-7, with D possibly matching TRBD2 (6 bases). CDR3 size: 14 residues. Germline V CDR1 and CDR2: KGHSH, LQKENI. V was shortened by 6 bases and J by 4 bases, with 16 bases between the two germline ends. The CDR3 DNA reads TGTGCCAGCTCCCCGACTTGGCGGGATTACGAGCAGTACTTC. This sequence encodes CASSPTWRDYEQYF. The variable domain in full, completed from reference TRBV18 and TRBJ2-7, reads NAGVMQNPRHLVRRRGQEARLRCSPMKGHSHVYWYRQLPEEGLKFMVYLQKENIIDESGMPKERFSAEFPKEGPSILRIQQVVRGDSAAYFCASSPTWRDYEQYFGPGTRLTVT.

The genes are TRBV7-3 and TRBJ2-2; 9 bases are shared with TRBD1. V lost 5 bases, J lost 5 bases, and 6 bases stayed unmatched. Germline assignment: CDR1 SGHTA and CDR2 FQGTGA. This CDR3 has 15 amino acids. In DNA form, the CDR3 reads TGTGCCAGCAGCAACACAGGGGGCGCAACCGGGGAGCTGTTTTTT. Translation: CASSNTGGATGELFF.

The genes are TRBV28 and TRBJ2-2; D remains ambiguous. The V gene lost 3 bases and the J gene lost 5 bases, with 13 bases spanning the gap. Germline V gene data show CDR1 as MDHEN and CDR2 as SYDVKM. The CDR3 spans 15 residues. The chain's CDR3 is CASSFRGVWTGELFF. The DNA for the CDR3 is TGTGCCAGCAGTTTTCGTGGTGTCTGGACCGGGGAGCTGTTTTTT.

The V gene is TRBV6-6, the J gene TRBJ2-7; D gene uncertain. The CDR3 contains 14 residues. Trimming removed 0 bases from V and 3 bases from J, with 9 bases in between. Germline CDR1 is MNHNY and CDR2 is SVGAGI (reference sequence). The CDR3 loop is CASSYSRGRYEQYF. The CDR3 DNA is TGTGCCAGCAGTTACTCCCGAGGACGCTACGAGCAGTACTTC.

The CDR3 DNA sequence: TGTGCCAGCAGCTTAGGGGCCGCCGGGGAGCCCTACAATGAGCAGTTCTTC. Its translation: CASSLGAAGEPYNEQFF. The chain carries TRBV7-4 and TRBJ2-1; D may be TRBD2 (5 bases). V gave up 1 base and J gave up 2 bases, with 15 bases separating them. Per the germline V gene, CDR1 is SGHVT and CDR2 is SQSDAQ. This CDR3 has 17 amino acids.

To note about this clone: The same CDR3 can be traced to other DNA sequences in this sample. This chain connects TRBV7-3 to TRBJ2-2; D is unresolved. Trimming removed 1 base at V and 6 bases at J, with 9 bases between. Germline V gene lookup returns CDR1 SGHTA and CDR2 FQGTGA. This CDR3 has 14 residues. The CDR3 DNA reads TGTGCCAGCAGCTTAAAGGGTGGGCCCGGGGAGCTGTTTTTT. Translating it yields CASSLKGGPGELFF.

This chain uses TRBV28 with TRBJ1-1; D call uncertain. V was cut by 5 bases and J by 3 bases, with 13 bases left in between. Germline-derived CDR1 and CDR2 are MDHEN and SYDVKM. The CDR3 is 14 amino acids. CDR3 bases: TGTGCCAGCAGTCGGGATTTACCAGACACTGAAGCTTTCTTT. It specifies CASSRDLPDTEAFF.

J is TRBJ2-5 and V is TRBV7-2; tentatively, D is TRBD2 (6 bases). Germline lookup yields CDR1 SGHTA and CDR2 FQGNSA. The length of the CDR3 is 15 residues. V gave up 7 bases and J gave up 1 base, with 16 bases separating them. The CDR3, as DNA: TGTGCCAGCAAACGAATCGCAGCGGGCCAAGAGACCCAGTACTTC. Amino acids: CASKRIAAGQETQYF.

This chain connects TRBV7-3 to TRBJ2-1; 9 nucleotides match TRBD2. The CDR3 sequence is 16 residues long. V gave up 5 bases and J gave up 6 bases; unmatched junction bases: 11. The germline V gene has CDR1 SGHTA and CDR2 FQGTGA. CDR3 amino acids: CASSPRGSGRSNEQFF. The CDR3 DNA sequence: TGTGCCAGCAGCCCTCGGGGTAGCGGGAGATCCAATGAGCAGTTCTTC. The full variable domain, with the rest looked up from reference TRBV7-3 and TRBJ2-1, is GAGVSQTPSNKVTEKGKYVELRCDPISGHTALYWYRQSLGQGPEFLIYFQGTGAADDSGLPNDRFFAVRPEGSVSTLKIQRTERGDSAVYLCASSPRGSGRSNEQFFGPGTRLTVL.

The chain employs TRBV28 and TRBJ1-2, with a weak D call TRBD1 (5 bases). Germline CDR1 reads MDHEN; CDR2 reads SYDVKM. The CDR3 runs to 11 residues. V was clipped by 6 bases and J by 7 bases, with 9 bases between them. Written as DNA, the CDR3 is TGTGCCAGCAGCCAAGACAGTGGCTACACCTTC. Encoded protein: CASSQDSGYTF.

V is TRBV5-1 and J is TRBJ2-7; 8 positions agree with TRBD2. The trim removed 0 bases at V and 4 bases at J, leaving 9 bases unmatched. Germline-derived CDR1 and CDR2 are SGHRS and YFSETQ. The CDR3 spans 16 residues. The DNA for the CDR3 is TGCGCCAGCAGCTTGGACAGCCAGCGGGGGTTGTACGAGCAGTACTTC. Protein sequence: CASSLDSQRGLYEQYF. Looking up the rest from reference TRBV5-1 and TRBJ2-7 gives the full variable domain: KAGVTQTPRYLIKTRGQQVTLSCSPISGHRSVSWYQQTPGQGLQFLFEYFSETQRNKGNFPGRFSGRQFSNSRSEMNVSTLELGDSALYLCASSLDSQRGLYEQYFGPGTRLTVT.

The CDR3 loop reads CAWKVGGTSGNTIYF. The CDR3 DNA follows: TGTGCCTGGAAAGTGGGCGGAACCTCTGGAAACACCATATATTTT. The gene calls are TRBV30 and TRBJ1-3; no definite D call. The CDR3 is made up of 15 amino acids. The germline V gene has CDR1 GTSNPN and CDR2 SVGIG (reference sequence). V dropped 4 bases and J dropped 0 bases, with 13 bases sitting between them.

The CDR3: CASSPTQPTGELFF. In nucleotides, the CDR3 is TGTGCCAGCAGCCCGACTCAGCCCACCGGGGAGCTGTTTTTT. The chain employs TRBV7-9 and TRBJ2-2; D not certain. V was trimmed by 5 bases and J by 4 bases, leaving 11 bases between them. CDR3 length: 14 amino acids. Per germline, CDR1 SEHNR and CDR2 FQNEAQ (reference sequence).

The CDR3 protein is CASSPNLYGYTF. The CDR3 DNA is TGCGCCAGCAGCCCGAATCTCTATGGCTACACCTTC. The rearrangement joins TRBV5-1 to TRBJ1-2; D is uncertain. Germline V CDR1 and CDR2: SGHRS, YFSETQ. This CDR3 is built from 12 residues. V was pared by 4 bases and J by 4 bases, with 8 bases between.